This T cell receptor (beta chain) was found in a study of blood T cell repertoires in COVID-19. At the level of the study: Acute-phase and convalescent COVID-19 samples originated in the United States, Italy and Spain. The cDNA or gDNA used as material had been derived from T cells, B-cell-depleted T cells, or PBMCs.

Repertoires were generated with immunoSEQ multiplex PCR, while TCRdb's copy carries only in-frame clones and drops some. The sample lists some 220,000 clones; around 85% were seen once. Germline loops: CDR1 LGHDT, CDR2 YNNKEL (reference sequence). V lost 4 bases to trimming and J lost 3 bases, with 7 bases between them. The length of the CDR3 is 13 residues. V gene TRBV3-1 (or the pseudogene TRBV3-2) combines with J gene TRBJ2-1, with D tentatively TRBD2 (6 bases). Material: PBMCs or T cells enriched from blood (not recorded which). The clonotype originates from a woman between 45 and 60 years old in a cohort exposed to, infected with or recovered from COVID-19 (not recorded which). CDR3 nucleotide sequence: TGTGCCAGCAGCCCGCGGGGCTACAATGAGCAGTTCTTC. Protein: CASSPRGYNEQFF.